The 4 T cell receptor beta chains below all came from one sample that was sequenced in a study of shared clonotypes between healthy human individuals. Measured with immunoSEQ multiplex PCR; TCRdb has only the in-frame clones, and not every one. The profile shows fewer than 1.8 million clones, around 98.5% of them singletons. The sample consisted of naive CD4+ T cells sorted from blood. Subset in this sample: CD45RA+ positively selected. These receptors were obtained from a man younger than 45 in good health.

The chain recombines TRBV5-1 with TRBJ2-7; D gene ambiguous. V gave up 1 base and J gave up 5 bases, with 13 bases separating them. CDR1 SGHRS and CDR2 YFSETQ come from the germline V gene. The CDR3 contains 14 residues. In DNA form, the CDR3 reads TGCGCCAGCAGCTTGTCGGTACAGTCCCACGAGCAGTACTTC. Translating gives CASSLSVQSHEQYF.

The V and J genes are TRBV9 and TRBJ2-7; no clear D gene. Germline V CDR1 and CDR2: SGDLS, YYNGEE. The CDR3 totals 13 residues. V gave up 0 bases and J gave up 7 bases, with 11 bases separating them. This chain's CDR3 is CASSVGILTEQYF. In DNA form, the CDR3 reads TGTGCCAGCAGCGTAGGGATTCTTACGGAGCAGTACTTC.

The rearrangement joins TRBV27 to TRBJ1-5, with D unclear. Trimming pared 3 bases from V and 0 bases from J, leaving 12 bases between. This CDR3 has 16 amino acids. Per germline, CDR1 MNHEY and CDR2 SMNVEV (reference sequence). CDR3 amino acids: CASSFLPAASNQPQHF. The CDR3 DNA reads as TGTGCCAGCAGTTTTCTCCCCGCCGCTAGCAATCAGCCCCAGCATTTT.

This rearrangement joins TRBV7-2 to TRBJ2-3; no clear D. This CDR3 contains 13 residues. Germline V gene lookup returns CDR1 SGHTA and CDR2 FQGNSA. Between the trimmed V and J ends, which lost 1 base and 8 bases, there was a span of 10 bases. Here the CDR3 reads CASSLEFRATQYF. In DNA form, the CDR3 reads TGTGCCAGCAGCTTAGAGTTTAGGGCTACGCAGTATTTT.